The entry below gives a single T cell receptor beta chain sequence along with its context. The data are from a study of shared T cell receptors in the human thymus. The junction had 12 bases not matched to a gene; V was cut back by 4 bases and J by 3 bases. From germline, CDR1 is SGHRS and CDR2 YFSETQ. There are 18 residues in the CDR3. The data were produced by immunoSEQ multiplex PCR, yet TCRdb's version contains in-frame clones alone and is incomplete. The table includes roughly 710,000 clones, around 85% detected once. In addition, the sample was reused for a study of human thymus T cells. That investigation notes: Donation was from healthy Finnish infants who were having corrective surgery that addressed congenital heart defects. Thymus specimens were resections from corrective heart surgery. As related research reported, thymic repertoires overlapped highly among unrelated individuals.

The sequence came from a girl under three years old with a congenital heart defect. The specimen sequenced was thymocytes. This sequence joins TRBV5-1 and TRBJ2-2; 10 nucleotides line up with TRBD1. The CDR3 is CASSPGTGVFKDTGELFF. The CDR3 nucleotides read TGCGCCAGCAGCCCCGGGACAGGGGTGTTTAAGGACACCGGGGAGCTGTTTTTT.